This T cell receptor (beta chain) was profiled in a study of T cell responses to AZD1222 COVID-19 vaccine. The CDR3 runs to 16 residues. The V end lost 0 bases, the J end lost 1 base, and 12 bases lay between the germline ends. Germline V gene data show CDR1 as SGDLS and CDR2 as YYNGEE. Clones were read by immunoSEQ multiplex PCR, and TCRdb kept only the in-frame ones, dropping some. The table lists roughly 200,000 clones, around 94% of them singletons. This specimen consisted of peripheral blood, obtained 28 days after the second dose of the MenACWY control vaccine. The sequence derives from an adult who received the MenACWY meningococcal vaccine as a control. This chain joins TRBV9 and TRBJ2-3; a weak D match, TRBD2 (7 bases). The CDR3 spells CASSVGGGGRTDTQYF. The CDR3 DNA reads TGTGCCAGCAGCGTAGGGGGCGGGGGCCGCACAGATACGCAGTATTTT. Full variable domain (remainder filled in from reference TRBV9 and TRBJ2-3): DSGVTQTPKHLITATGQRVTLRCSPRSGDLSVYWYQQSLDQGLQFLIQYYNGEERAKGNILERFSAQQFPDLHSELNLSSLELGDSALYFCASSVGGGGRTDTQYFGPGTRLTVL.